This entry lists 22 T cell receptor beta chains sequenced from one sample in a study of T cell repertoires and HLA-DP antigens. These TCRs' antigens remain unknown. Sequencing was performed with immunoSEQ multiplex PCR; in TCRdb, only in-frame clones are kept and a portion is missing. The sample contains around 100,000 clones, 80% to 95% of which appear only once. The sample taken for sequencing was CD4+ T cells from PBMCs. These receptors all come from a young woman in good health and CMV-seronegative.

The chain employs TRBV27 and TRBJ1-5; D might be TRBD1 (5 bases). Germline CDR1 and CDR2: MNHEY and SMNVEV (reference sequence). This CDR3 is 14 amino acids long. V was trimmed by 1 base and J by 11 bases, leaving 15 bases between them. This chain's CDR3 is CASSLWTSGRTQHF. Here the CDR3 DNA reads TGTGCCAGCAGTTTATGGACAAGTGGACGGACCCAGCATTTT.

The chain recombines TRBV9 with TRBJ1-3; D not certain. CDR3 length: 14 residues. CDR1 is SGDLS and CDR2 is YYNGEE in the germline V gene. The V gene lost 5 bases and the J gene lost 0 bases, with 9 bases spanning the gap. CDR3 nucleotides: TGTGCCAGCAGTCGCGACACCTCTGGAAACACCATATATTTT. The encoded protein is CASSRDTSGNTIYF.

The chain is built from TRBV5-6 and TRBJ1-2, with D maybe TRBD1 (6 bases). With 0 bases removed from V and 2 bases from J, the gap between germline ends came to 11 bases. Germline values: CDR1 SGHDT, CDR2 YYEEEE. This CDR3 has 15 residues. The DNA for the CDR3 is TGTGCCAGCAGCTTGGTAGGACAGAGAAACTATGGCTACACCTTC. Residues: CASSLVGQRNYGYTF. Full variable domain (remainder filled in from reference TRBV5-6 and TRBJ1-2): DAGVTQSPTHLIKTRGQQVTLRCSPKSGHDTVSWYQQALGQGPQFIFQYYEEEERQRGNFPDRFSGHQFPNYSSELNVNALLLGDSALYLCASSLVGQRNYGYTFGSGTRLTVV.

This clone has only one observation. CDR3 residues: CASSGTSGGYEQYF. The CDR3 nucleotides read TGTGCCAGCAGCGGGACTAGCGGGGGCTACGAGCAGTACTTC. The chain carries TRBV7-2 and TRBJ2-7; 14 bases agree with TRBD2. The trim removed 5 bases at V and 3 bases at J, leaving 0 bases unmatched. CDR3 size: 14 residues. Per the germline V gene, CDR1 is SGHTA and CDR2 is FQGNSA.

The chain links TRBV28 to TRBJ2-7, with TRBD1 matching over 8 bases. The CDR3 spans 16 residues. Trimming took 6 bases from V and 2 from J; bases not matched to a gene: 12. Germline V gives CDR1 MDHEN, CDR2 SYDVKM. The DNA for the CDR3 is TGTGCCAGCAGACCTCGGACAGGGACGGGAACCTACGAGCAGTACTTC. Translating it yields CASRPRTGTGTYEQYF. Using reference TRBV28 and TRBJ2-7 for the parts outside the CDR3, the full variable domain is DVKVTQSSRYLVKRTGEKVFLECVQDMDHENMFWYRQDPGLGLRLIYFSYDVKMKEKGDIPEGYSVSREKKERFSLILESASTNQTSMYLCASRPRTGTGTYEQYFGPGTRLTVT.

This sequence joins TRBV28 and TRBJ1-1; no definite D call. This CDR3 has 13 residues. Germline-derived CDR1 and CDR2 are MDHEN and SYDVKM. The ends were cut back, 4 bases at V and 3 bases at J, with 9 bases in the middle. CDR3 nucleotides: TGTGCCAGCAGTTCCTCTGGACACACTGAAGCTTTCTTT. Encoded protein: CASSSSGHTEAFF.

The chain has TRBV10-3 and TRBJ1-3; D may be TRBD1 (5 bases). The V gene lost 4 bases and the J gene lost 0 bases, with 16 bases spanning the gap. CDR3 size: 17 residues. The germline V gene encodes CDR1 ENHRY and CDR2 SYGVKD. CDR3 DNA: TGTGCCATCAGTGGGCCGGGACGGAGAAGCTCTGGAAACACCATATATTTT. The encoded protein is CAISGPGRRSSGNTIYF.

The rearrangement joins TRBV5-1 to TRBJ2-7; TRBD2 agrees at 8 bases. V trimming: 0 bases; J trimming: 2 bases; junction bases outside the gene matches: 4. Germline V gene data show CDR1 as SGHRS and CDR2 as YFSETQ. The CDR3 spans 15 residues. CDR3 sequence reads: CASSLAPGGTYEQYV. CDR3 nucleotide sequence: TGCGCCAGCAGCTTGGCCCCGGGAGGGACCTACGAGCAGTACGTC.

The V call is TRBV7-6, the J call TRBJ2-2; D possibly corresponds to TRBD2 (6 bases). In germline, CDR1 is SGHVS, CDR2 FNYEAQ. The CDR3 length is 16 residues. Trimming took 2 bases from V and 4 from J, leaving 14 bases between them. CDR3 amino acids: CASSLRPEGATGELFF. The CDR3 nucleotides are TGTGCCAGCAGCTTACGCCCGGAGGGAGCCACCGGGGAGCTGTTTTTT.

The chain employs TRBV9 and TRBJ2-7; D may be TRBD1 (5 bases). With 0 bases removed from V and 2 bases from J, the gap between germline ends came to 9 bases. Per the germline V gene, CDR1 is SGDLS and CDR2 is YYNGEE. CDR3 length: 14 residues. The CDR3 is CASSVGAGTYEQYF. The CDR3 nucleotides are TGTGCCAGCAGCGTAGGCGCAGGGACCTACGAGCAGTACTTC. Supplemented by reference TRBV9 and TRBJ2-7, the full variable domain reads DSGVTQTPKHLITATGQRVTLRCSPRSGDLSVYWYQQSLDQGLQFLIQYYNGEERAKGNILERFSAQQFPDLHSELNLSSLELGDSALYFCASSVGAGTYEQYFGPGTRLTVT.

The CDR3 DNA is TGTGCCAGCAATAGCGGGGGGCCTTGGGAGACCCAGTACTTC. The encoded protein is CASNSGGPWETQYF. J is TRBJ2-5 and V is TRBV7-1; TRBD2 matches at 10 bases. Being an ORF, TRBV7-1 has a function that is uncertain. V was pared by 7 bases and J by 5 bases, with 7 bases of the junction left unmatched. The CDR3 is 14 amino acids.

V is TRBV7-6 and J is TRBJ2-5; a weak D match, TRBD2 (5 bases). V was shortened by 6 bases and J by 5 bases, with 7 bases between the two germline ends. Germline loops: CDR1 SGHVS, CDR2 FNYEAQ. The CDR3 runs 11 residues. The CDR3 nucleotides read TGTGCCAGCAGTTCGGGGGAGACCCAGTACTTC. Translation: CASSSGETQYF.

The gene calls are TRBV9 and TRBJ2-7; tentatively, D is TRBD2 (6 bases). This CDR3 is 15 amino acids long. Germline V gives CDR1 SGDLS, CDR2 YYNGEE. V dropped 0 bases and J dropped 2 bases, with 12 bases sitting between them. The CDR3 region has the DNA TGTGCCAGCAGCGTAGGGACGGAGGGTCCCTACGAGCAGTACTTC. Amino acids: CASSVGTEGPYEQYF.

V usage is TRBV28 and J usage is TRBJ1-5; 8 bases line up with TRBD1. The CDR3 extends over 16 amino acids. J lost 3 bases, V lost 0 bases, and 4 bases had no gene match. Germline V gene sequence: CDR1 MDHEN, CDR2 SYDVKM. Here the CDR3 DNA reads TGTGCCAGCAGTTTATGGCGGACAGGGACCAATCAGCCCCAGCATTTT. Amino acids: CASSLWRTGTNQPQHF.

CDR3 bases: TGTGCCAGCAGGACAACTTCGGGACTTAGCGTTGACTACAATGAGCAGTTCTTC. It codes for CASRTTSGLSVDYNEQFF. The chain combines TRBV27 with TRBJ2-1; possibly TRBD2 for D (6 bases). CDR3 length: 18 amino acids. Germline values: CDR1 MNHEY, CDR2 SMNVEV (reference sequence). V was clipped by 6 bases and J by 3 bases, with 24 bases between them.

This chain links TRBV7-2 with TRBJ2-1; D not resolved. Germline CDR1 SGHTA, CDR2 FQGNSA. The CDR3 runs to 15 residues. Trimming cost V 1 base and J 5 bases, with 12 bases left between them. The CDR3 coding sequence is TGTGCCAGCAGCTTAGTAGGGAAGGCCGACAATGAGCAGTTCTTC. Translated, it gives CASSLVGKADNEQFF. Based on the CDR3 plus reference TRBV7-2 and TRBJ2-1, the full variable domain is GAGVSQSPSNKVTEKGKDVELRCDPISGHTALYWYRQSLGQGLEFLIYFQGNSAPDKSGLPSDRFSAERTGGSVSTLTIQRTQQEDSAVYLCASSLVGKADNEQFFGPGTRLTVL.

The chain links TRBV19 to TRBJ2-1; D is ambiguous. The V gene's germline CDR1 is LNHDA and CDR2 SQIVND (reference sequence). V dropped 5 bases and J dropped 9 bases, with 14 bases sitting between them. The CDR3 sequence is 13 residues long. The CDR3 protein is CASSPFPESEQFF. The CDR3 coding sequence is TGTGCCAGTAGTCCCTTTCCGGAGAGTGAGCAGTTCTTC.

The count of this clone is one. This chain uses TRBV4-3 with TRBJ2-2, with 8 bases identical to TRBD1. This CDR3 has 16 residues. Losses at the gene ends were 2 bases for V and 1 base for J; bases not matched to a gene: 3. Germline loops: CDR1 LGHNA, CDR2 YSLEER. CDR3 nucleotides: TGCGCCAGCAGCCAACAGACAGGGGAGAACACCGGGGAGCTGTTTTTT. Its protein product is CASSQQTGENTGELFF.

This CDR3 is CASSQPSGGPDTQYF. The DNA for the CDR3 is TGTGCCAGCAGTCAACCTAGCGGGGGGCCAGATACGCAGTATTTT. The chain employs TRBV28 and TRBJ2-3; TRBD2 matches at 11 bases. With V trimmed by 5 bases and J by 4 bases, 5 bases remained unmatched. This CDR3 is built from 15 residues. Germline CDR1 reads MDHEN; CDR2 reads SYDVKM.

The V and J genes are TRBV27 and TRBJ2-3; D is unclear. The germline CDR1 and CDR2 sequences are MNHEY and SMNVEV (reference sequence). The CDR3 extends over 14 amino acids. Trimming stripped 10 bases from V and 0 bases from J, with 14 bases between. The CDR3 protein is CATLAYPSTDTQYF. The DNA for the CDR3 is TGTGCCACGTTGGCCTACCCCAGCACAGATACGCAGTATTTT.

This clone is a singleton in its sample. This chain joins TRBV7-8 and TRBJ2-5, with D perhaps matching TRBD1 (7 bases). CDR1 and CDR2 (germline): SGHVS, FQNEAQ. The CDR3 contains 16 residues. V shed 5 bases and J shed 0 bases, with 16 bases lying between them. The CDR3 reads CASSPRRGLYQETQYF. CDR3 DNA sequence: TGTGCCAGCAGCCCAAGGAGGGGGCTCTACCAAGAGACCCAGTACTTC.

The chain couples TRBV4-1 to TRBJ1-6, with D possibly being TRBD1 (5 bases). Germline V gene data show CDR1 as MGHRA and CDR2 as YSYEKL. V was cut by 1 base and J by 11 bases, with 18 bases left in between. This CDR3 region has 16 residues. In DNA, the CDR3 is TGCGCCAGCAGCCAAGGTGTTTTGGCAGGGTTGGCACCCCTCCACTTT. Translated, it gives CASSQGVLAGLAPLHF.